This T cell receptor (beta chain) was captured in a study of CD8 T cells in ankylosing spondylitis. Notes on the study in general: Eight or nine highly homologous variants formed a TCR beta motif that appeared characteristic of ankylosing spondylitis blood.

Ten or more counts support this clonotype. What it recognizes is unknown. Germline loops: CDR1 LGHDT, CDR2 YNNKEL (reference sequence). The CDR3 has 13 amino acids. Trimming took off 4 bases at V and 3 bases at J, with 9 bases between the two ends. By quantitative 5'-RACE with molecular barcodes, the TCR beta libraries were made. Via MiXCR, TCRdb re-called the 5' RACE reads, giving one row per CDR3 protein. The table has about 500,000 distinct CDR3 sequences, roughly 12% seen once; the top ten hold approximately 6.3%. The V gene is TRBV3-1, the J gene TRBJ1-1, with D tentatively TRBD1 (5 bases). Sequenced input: blood, either unsorted or a sorted T cell fraction (not recorded which). The sequence came from a male donor with ankylosing spondylitis. This CDR3 reads CASSPGGDTEAFF. In DNA, the CDR3 is TGTGCCAGCAGCCCTGGGGGGGACACTGAAGCTTTCTTT.